These T cell receptor beta chains were read from a single sample in a study of CD8 T cells in ankylosing spondylitis. TCRdb called the 5' RACE reads again in MiXCR, with one record for every CDR3 protein. In the table there are some 840,000 distinct CDR3 sequences, roughly 12% of which are singletons. Sequencing used blood, either unsorted or a sorted T cell fraction (not recorded which). The receptors were sampled from a male donor with ankylosing spondylitis. The CDR3 runs from the conserved cysteine through the conserved F or W. Only some rows state a clone size, as once, few, many or a class for expanded clones.

TRBJ2-7,TRBV5-6,-,CASSSYRDRSYEQYF
TRBJ1-6,TRBV6-5,few,CASSSHKSNSPLHF
TRBJ1-1,TRBV20-1,few,CSGKPGTEAFF
TRBJ2-4,TRBV5-5,few,CASSPQITANIQYF
TRBJ2-7,TRBV20-1,-,CSARRAGTSYEQYF
TRBJ1-5,TRBV7-8,-,CASSLTTEFYSNQPQHF
TRBJ2-3,TRBV6-1,-,CATRWLPPGDTQYF
TRBJ1-2,TRBV5-1,few,CASSFSGPQSGYTF
TRBJ2-1,TRBV7-2,-,CASSSSGGSSYNEQFF
TRBJ2-7,TRBV28,-,CASSIRDLGVMYF
TRBJ2-2,TRBV27,-,CASRPNPGQGFSGELFF
TRBJ2-1,TRBV19,few,CASSEYRRAVYNEQFF
TRBJ2-1,TRBV20-1,few,CSAVSGSSYNEQFF
TRBJ2-1,TRBV5-1,-,CASSQEMASTAYNEQFF
TRBJ2-7,TRBV4-2,-,CASTPRREGFYEQYF
TRBJ2-2,TRBV5-6,few,CASRLTRNTGELFF
TRBJ2-2,TRBV5-1,-,CASSLYPGMMAGELFF
TRBJ2-7,TRBV5-6,few,CASSRTGKPYEQYF
TRBJ2-7,TRBV7-9,-,CASSSDRADNEQYF
TRBJ2-3,TRBV12-3/TRBV12-4,few,CASRRDFGDTQYF
TRBJ2-3,TRBV9,-,CASSGRTSYVSDTQYF
TRBJ2-1,TRBV12-3/TRBV12-4,-,CASFEGVFLGGGNEQFF
TRBJ2-3,TRBV28,many,CASSSNLGLAGTDTQYF
TRBJ1-2,TRBV20-1,few,CSAWTGANYGYTF
TRBJ2-2,TRBV2,-,CASSGEGNSELFF
TRBJ2-1,TRBV6-2/TRBV6-3,few,CASSYLAGGRNEQFF